Following are 22 T cell receptor beta chains from one sample sequenced in a study of regulatory T cells in long-lasting Graves disease. Combining iRepertoire HTBI primers with Arm-PCR of CDR3 regions, the authors built TCR beta libraries. One entry per CDR3 protein results from TCRdb running MiXCR on the multiplex PCR reads. The table shows hundreds of thousands of distinct CDR3 sequences, with over 15% occurring only once. The time point was: newly diagnosed GD, antithyroid drugs for less than 3 months. After RNA was extracted from PBMCs, the TCR library was made from it. These same records also appear under a second study, on T cells in Graves' hyperthyroidism and ophthalmopathy.

Material: peripheral blood mononuclear cells (PBMCs), obtained at new diagnosis, from a patient treated with antithyroid drugs. Receptors originate from a woman aged 30 to 39 with Graves disease.

This clonotype has a count of ten or more. The chain employs TRBV5-1 and TRBJ2-5; a weak D match, TRBD2 (5 bases). This CDR3 is 13 amino acids long. With 2 bases removed from V and 4 bases from J, the gap between germline ends came to 9 bases. Per germline, CDR1 SGHRS and CDR2 YFSETQ. The CDR3 DNA follows: TGCGCCAGCAGCTTTTCGGAGGCAGAGACCCAGTACTTC. Its protein is CASSFSEAETQYF.

This clonotype was recorded many times. This chain connects TRBV7-2 to TRBJ2-1; tentative D call: TRBD2 (5 bases). This CDR3 has 16 amino acids. CDR1 and CDR2 from the germline V gene are SGHTA and FQGNSA. With 2 bases removed from V and 7 bases from J, the gap between germline ends came to 18 bases. CDR3 sequence (DNA): TGTGCCAGCAGCTTAACCCCGGGGTCAGTTTTGAATGAGCAGTTCTTC. This codes for CASSLTPGSVLNEQFF.

This clonotype was recorded at least ten times. The chain is built from TRBV7-3 and TRBJ2-1, with D perhaps matching TRBD1 (5 bases). Germline CDR1 is SGHTA and CDR2 is FQGTGA. The CDR3 consists of 13 residues. The ends were cut back, 5 bases at V and 14 bases at J, with 19 bases in the middle. DNA for the CDR3: TGTGCCAGCAGCCTCCTACTCCGACAGCCGAAGTTCTTC. Translating gives CASSLLLRQPKFF.

About this clonotype: The junction and the germline gene differ at one end; a read error may be behind it. This chain joins TRBV7-9 and TRBJ1-2, with a possible D match to TRBD1 (6 bases). This CDR3 comprises 15 residues. In germline, CDR1 is SEHNR, CDR2 FQNEAQ (reference sequence). This CDR3 is CTSSLSYRAIYGYTF. CDR3 nucleotides: TGTACCAGCAGCTTATCTTACAGGGCTATCTATGGCTACACCTTC.

This clonotype was counted at least ten times. Here the CDR3 reads CSAIQGRSSADTQYF. The CDR3 nucleotides are TGCAGTGCAATACAGGGCCGTTCAAGCGCAGATACGCAGTATTTT. V usage is TRBV20-1 and J usage is TRBJ2-3; maybe TRBD1 (6 bases). Germline V CDR1 and CDR2: DFQATT, SNEGSKA (reference sequence). V was shortened by 6 bases and J by 4 bases, with 20 bases between the two germline ends. The CDR3 spans 15 residues.

This clonotype was seen at least ten times. The V gene is TRBV29-1, the J gene TRBJ2-5, with D perhaps matching TRBD2 (6 bases). This CDR3 has 13 residues. CDR1 and CDR2 from the germline V gene are SQVTM and ANQGSEA. V lost 3 bases and J 1 base, leaving 9 bases between the germline ends. Here the CDR3 reads CSVDSGVQETQYF. The CDR3 DNA reads TGCAGCGTTGATTCGGGGGTCCAAGAGACCCAGTACTTC. The whole variable domain, remainder taken from reference TRBV29-1 and TRBJ2-5, is SAVISQKPSRDICQRGTSLTIQCQVDSQVTMMFWYRQQPGQSLTLIATANQGSEATYESGFVIDKFPISRPNLTFSTLTVSNMSPEDSSIYLCSVDSGVQETQYFGPGTRLLVL.

In this sample, this clonotype turned up many times. V is TRBV11-2 and J is TRBJ2-7; a weak D match, TRBD2 (6 bases). Germline CDR1 SGHAT, CDR2 FQNNGV. This CDR3 contains 14 residues. Trimming removed 1 base from V and 1 base from J, with 8 bases in between. The CDR3 nucleotides read TGTGCCAGCAGCTTAGTGGAGGGTTCCTACGAGCAGTACTTC. Amino acid sequence: CASSLVEGSYEQYF. The full variable domain, its missing parts supplied by reference TRBV11-2 and TRBJ2-7, is EAGVAQSPRYKIIEKRQSVAFWCNPISGHATLYWYQQILGQGPKLLIQFQNNGVVDDSQLPKDRFSAERLKGVDSTLKIQPAKLEDSAVYLCASSLVEGSYEQYFGPGTRLTVT.

This clonotype was seen only a few times. The J gene is TRBJ1-2, the V gene TRBV10-2, with a weak D call TRBD1 (5 bases). Germline CDR1 and CDR2: WSHSY and SAAADI. The CDR3 is 13 amino acids. Trimming removed 2 bases at V and 2 bases at J, with 6 bases between. As DNA, the CDR3 is TGCGCCAGCAGTGAGGAGGGGAACTATGGCTACACCTTC. This sequence encodes CASSEEGNYGYTF.

This clonotype was recorded many times. The rearrangement uses TRBV30 and TRBJ2-7; 8 positions match TRBD2. Germline CDR1 reads GTSNPN; CDR2 reads SVGIG (reference sequence). This CDR3 is 15 amino acids long. With 7 bases clipped from V and 4 bases from J, the junction kept 15 bases outside the gene matches. DNA for the CDR3: TGTGCCTCAACGAAGGCGGCGGGAGGCTTGTACGAGCAGTACTTC. It is translated as CASTKAAGGLYEQYF.

The sample holds a few counts of this clonotype. The gene calls are TRBV7-9 and TRBJ1-2; no reliable D call. The CDR3 is 10 residues long. V gave up 8 bases and J gave up 6 bases, with 7 bases separating them. Germline loops: CDR1 SEHNR, CDR2 FQNEAQ (reference sequence). In nucleotides, the CDR3 is TGTGCCAGCGGTAGGGATGGCTACACCTTC. Amino acids: CASGRDGYTF.

The chain joins TRBV7-2 to TRBJ2-3, with D possibly matching TRBD2 (5 bases). The germline CDR1 and CDR2 sequences are SGHTA and FQGNSA. Trimming left V 5 bases short and J 8 bases short, with 20 bases between. This CDR3 contains 15 residues. CDR3 loop: CASSPGLFFAGTQYF. CDR3 coding DNA: TGTGCCAGCAGCCCAGGACTTTTCTTCGCTGGTACGCAGTATTTT.

This clonotype was counted at least ten times. V is TRBV20-1 and J is TRBJ2-4; tentative D call: TRBD2 (6 bases). This CDR3 is built from 16 residues. Per germline, CDR1 DFQATT and CDR2 SNEGSKA (reference sequence). V was clipped by 0 bases and J by 5 bases, with 17 bases between them. CDR3 sequence (DNA): TGCAGTGCTAGAGATTGGGGGACGGGAGATCAAAACATTCAGTACTTC. Translated, it gives CSARDWGTGDQNIQYF.

This clonotype was detected many times. The chain links TRBV5-1 to TRBJ2-7; 9 bases align to TRBD2. This CDR3 is built from 14 residues. CDR1 is SGHRS and CDR2 is YFSETQ in the germline V gene. Germline trimming cut 0 bases from V and 6 bases from J; bases unmatched to any gene: 4. The CDR3 DNA reads as TGCGCCAGCAGCTTGGCGGTGCGGGAGGGCGAGCAGTACTTC. This encodes CASSLAVREGEQYF.

The chain joins TRBV7-2 to TRBJ2-5; 7 bases are a match to TRBD2. Germline lookup yields CDR1 SGHTA and CDR2 FQGNSA. This CDR3 is built from 17 residues. J was trimmed by 4 bases and V by 0 bases; bases with no gene match: 11. Written as DNA, the CDR3 is TGTGCCAGCAGCTTAGCGCCGGGGCGGGGGTCTCGAGAGACCCAGTACTTC. This gives the protein CASSLAPGRGSRETQYF.

The rearrangement joins TRBV5-8 to TRBJ2-5; 11 nucleotides align to TRBD2. J lost 6 bases, V lost 4 bases, and 8 bases had no gene match. In germline, CDR1 is SGHTS, CDR2 YDEGEE. CDR3 length: 15 amino acids. This chain's CDR3 is CASSTRLAGIQTQYF. DNA for the CDR3: TGTGCCAGCAGCACCCGACTAGCGGGAATTCAGACCCAGTACTTC.

This clonotype has a count of ten or more. This chain links TRBV3-1 with TRBJ2-7; D remains ambiguous. V lost 4 bases and J lost 2, with 6 bases in between. Per the germline V gene, CDR1 is LGHDT and CDR2 is YNNKEL (reference sequence). CDR3 size: 12 residues. This CDR3 is CASSLQAYEQYF. The CDR3 DNA reads TGTGCCAGCAGCCTCCAGGCCTACGAGCAGTACTTC.

This chain uses TRBV4-1 with TRBJ2-7, with D perhaps TRBD1 (6 bases). Per the germline V gene, CDR1 is MGHRA and CDR2 is YSYEKL. This CDR3 is 17 amino acids long. V was shortened by 0 bases and J by 3 bases, with 18 bases between the two germline ends. This CDR3 reads CASSQDHFTGTYYEQYF. CDR3 coding DNA: TGCGCCAGCAGCCAAGATCATTTCACAGGGACCTACTACGAGCAGTACTTC.

This clonotype was detected only once. Since a much larger clone is just one base distant, this may be a read error. The chain carries TRBV6-2 or TRBV6-3 and TRBJ2-1; the D gene is possibly TRBD2 (5 bases). Trimming left V 0 bases short and J 6 bases short, with 24 bases between. From germline, CDR1 is MNHEY and CDR2 SVGEGT. This CDR3 is built from 19 residues. CDR3 residues: CASSYSEGSATSGRNEQFF. In nucleotides, the CDR3 is TGTGCCAGCAGTTACTCCGAAGGGTCAGCGACGAGCGGACGCAATGAGCAGTTCTTC.

The chain carries TRBV3-1 and TRBJ1-2, with a possible D match to TRBD1 (5 bases). CDR1 is LGHDT, CDR2 YNNKEL, per germline (reference sequence). Trimming left V 2 bases short and J 1 base short, with 14 bases between. The CDR3 extends over 16 amino acids. In nucleotides, the CDR3 is TGTGCCAGCAGCCAACGAGGAGGGGTATATAACTATGGCTACACCTTC. Amino acids: CASSQRGGVYNYGYTF.

Worth noting for this clonotype: Compared with germline, one end of the junction differs, possibly owing to a read error. The V call is TRBV4-3, the J call TRBJ1-5; D not certain. Germline V gene sequence: CDR1 LGHNA, CDR2 YSLEER. This CDR3 comprises 15 residues. This CDR3 reads CASSQDRSTNRPQHF. In DNA form, the CDR3 reads TGCGCCAGCAGCCAAGATAGGAGTACTAATCGGCCCCAGCATTTT.

This clonotype was observed a handful of times. This rearrangement joins TRBV27 to TRBJ1-1; D remains ambiguous. The V end lost 6 bases, the J end lost 0 bases, and 11 bases lay between the germline ends. Germline loops: CDR1 MNHEY, CDR2 SMNVEV (reference sequence). There are 14 residues in the CDR3. The CDR3 spells CASRAETMNTEAFF. The CDR3 DNA sequence: TGTGCCAGCAGGGCAGAGACCATGAACACTGAAGCTTTCTTT.

The chain links TRBV7-2 to TRBJ2-2, with 9 bases identical to TRBD2. Germline V CDR1 and CDR2: SGHTA, FQGNSA. The CDR3 extends over 15 amino acids. The trim removed 11 bases at V and 5 bases at J, leaving 12 bases unmatched. In DNA, the CDR3 is TGTGCCCGTGAGACCCTAGCGGGGCGAACCGGGGAGCTGTTTTTT. Its protein is CARETLAGRTGELFF.